These 5 T cell receptor beta chains originate from one sample sequenced in a study of cytomegalovirus exposure and HLA in healthy donors. PCR used 60 Vbeta primers and 13 Jbeta primers. Libraries were prepared by immunoSEQ multiplex PCR; TCRdb keeps only in-frame clonotypes and omits some of them. The sample's table shows some 120,000 clones. The sequenced material came from PBMCs. The receptors derive from a middle-aged man in good health and CMV-seronegative.

J is TRBJ2-3 and V is TRBV7-8; 7 nucleotides agree with TRBD2. The CDR3 spans 14 residues. V lost 1 base and J lost 6; bases outside the gene matches: 4. The germline V gene encodes CDR1 SGHVS and CDR2 FQNEAQ. DNA for the CDR3: TGTGCCAGCAGCTTAGAAGGACTAGTGGATACGCAGTATTTT. Translating it yields CASSLEGLVDTQYF. Full variable domain (outside the CDR3, taken from reference TRBV7-8 and TRBJ2-3): GAGVSQSPRYKVAKRGQDVALRCDPISGHVSLFWYQQALGQGPEFLTYFQNEAQLDKSGLPSDRFFAERPEGSVSTLKIQRTQQEDSAVYLCASSLEGLVDTQYFGPGTRLTVL.

The genes are TRBV7-9 and TRBJ2-5, with 11 bases matching TRBD2. The V gene end was trimmed by 5 bases and the J gene end by 11 bases; junction bases not matched to a gene: 16. Germline assignment: CDR1 SEHNR and CDR2 FQNEAQ (reference sequence). CDR3 size: 16 residues. CDR3 protein: CASSVRGTSGLGRQYF. The CDR3 DNA reads TGTGCCAGCAGCGTCCGCGGGACTAGCGGCCTTGGGCGGCAGTACTTC.

The J gene is TRBJ1-1, the V gene TRBV11-3, with unresolved D. Germline values: CDR1 SGHNT, CDR2 YENEEA. V gave up 0 bases and J gave up 8 bases, with 10 bases separating them. CDR3 length: 13 amino acids. The CDR3 loop reads CASSLDLQEEAFF. CDR3 DNA: TGTGCCAGCAGCTTAGATTTGCAGGAAGAAGCTTTCTTT. Drawing the rest from reference TRBV11-3 and TRBJ1-1, the complete variable domain is EAGVVQSPRYKIIEKKQPVAFWCNPISGHNTLYWYLQNLGQGPELLIRYENEEAVDDSQLPKDRFSAERLKGVDSTLKIQPAELGDSAVYLCASSLDLQEEAFFGQGTRLTVV.

The V and J genes are TRBV4-1 and TRBJ2-1; 10 bases are shared with TRBD2. The length of the CDR3 is 17 residues. In germline, CDR1 is MGHRA, CDR2 YSYEKL. V was pared by 0 bases and J by 8 bases, with 10 bases of the junction left unmatched. The CDR3 sequence is CASSQDPPASGSYEQFF. Here the CDR3 DNA reads TGCGCCAGCAGCCAAGATCCCCCAGCTAGCGGGAGTTATGAGCAGTTCTTC.

The rearrangement joins TRBV6-1 to TRBJ2-5, with TRBD2 identical over 11 bases. The CDR3 spans 15 residues. J lost 11 bases, V lost 4 bases, and 12 bases had no gene match. The germline V gene encodes CDR1 MNHNS and CDR2 SASEGT. CDR3 nucleotide sequence: TGTGCCAGCAGTGGCACTAGCGGGAGCCTTGGGGAGCAGTACTTC. Translation: CASSGTSGSLGEQYF.